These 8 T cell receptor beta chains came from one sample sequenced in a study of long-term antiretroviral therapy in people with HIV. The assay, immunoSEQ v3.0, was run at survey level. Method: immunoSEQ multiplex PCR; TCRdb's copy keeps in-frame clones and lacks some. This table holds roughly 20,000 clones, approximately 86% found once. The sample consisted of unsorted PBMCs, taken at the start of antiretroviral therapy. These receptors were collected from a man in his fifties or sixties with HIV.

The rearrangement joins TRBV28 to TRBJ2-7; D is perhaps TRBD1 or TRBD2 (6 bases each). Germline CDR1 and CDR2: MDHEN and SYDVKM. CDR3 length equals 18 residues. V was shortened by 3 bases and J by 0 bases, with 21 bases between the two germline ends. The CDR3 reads CASSFLPPRGRPSYEQYF. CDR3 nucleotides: TGTGCCAGCAGTTTTCTTCCCCCCCGGGGGCGACCCTCCTACGAGCAGTACTTC.

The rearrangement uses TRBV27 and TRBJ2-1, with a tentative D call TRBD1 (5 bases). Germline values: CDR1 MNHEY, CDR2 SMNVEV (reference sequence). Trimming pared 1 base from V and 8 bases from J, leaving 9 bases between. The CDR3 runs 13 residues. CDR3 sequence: CASSLLGVDEQFF. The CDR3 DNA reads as TGTGCCAGCAGTTTATTAGGGGTCGATGAGCAGTTCTTC.

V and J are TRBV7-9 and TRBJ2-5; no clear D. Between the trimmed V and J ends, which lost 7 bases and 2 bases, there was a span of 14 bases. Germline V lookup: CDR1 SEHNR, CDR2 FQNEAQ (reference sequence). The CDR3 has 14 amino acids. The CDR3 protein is CASTREDGQETQYF. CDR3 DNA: TGTGCCAGCACCCGTGAGGACGGGCAAGAGACCCAGTACTTC. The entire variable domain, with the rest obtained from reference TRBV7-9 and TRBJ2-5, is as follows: DTGVSQNPRHKITKRGQNVTFRCDPISEHNRLYWYRQTLGQGPEFLTYFQNEAQLEKSRLLSDRFSAERPKGSFSTLEIQRTEQGDSAMYLCASTREDGQETQYFGPGTRLLVL.

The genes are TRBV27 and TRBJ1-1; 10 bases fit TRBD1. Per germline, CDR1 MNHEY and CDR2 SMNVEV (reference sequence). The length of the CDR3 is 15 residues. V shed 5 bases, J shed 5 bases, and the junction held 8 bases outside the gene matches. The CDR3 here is CASSPRQGARTEAFF. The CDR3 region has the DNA TGTGCCAGCAGTCCGAGACAGGGGGCGCGAACTGAAGCTTTCTTT.

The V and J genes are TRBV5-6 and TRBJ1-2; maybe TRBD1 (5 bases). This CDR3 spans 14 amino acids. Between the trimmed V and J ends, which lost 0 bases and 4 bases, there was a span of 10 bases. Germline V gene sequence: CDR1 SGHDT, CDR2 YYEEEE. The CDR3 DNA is TGTGCCAGCAGCTTGGGGACACCTATCTATGGCTACACCTTC. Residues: CASSLGTPIYGYTF.

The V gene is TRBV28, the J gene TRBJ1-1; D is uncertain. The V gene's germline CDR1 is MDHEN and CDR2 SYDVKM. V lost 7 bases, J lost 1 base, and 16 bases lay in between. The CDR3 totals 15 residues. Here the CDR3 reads CASTSAGRRNTEAFF. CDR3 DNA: TGTGCCAGCACCTCGGCCGGGCGCCGGAACACTGAAGCTTTCTTT. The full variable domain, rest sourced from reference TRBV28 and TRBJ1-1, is DVKVTQSSRYLVKRTGEKVFLECVQDMDHENMFWYRQDPGLGLRLIYFSYDVKMKEKGDIPEGYSVSREKKERFSLILESASTNQTSMYLCASTSAGRRNTEAFFGQGTRLTVV.

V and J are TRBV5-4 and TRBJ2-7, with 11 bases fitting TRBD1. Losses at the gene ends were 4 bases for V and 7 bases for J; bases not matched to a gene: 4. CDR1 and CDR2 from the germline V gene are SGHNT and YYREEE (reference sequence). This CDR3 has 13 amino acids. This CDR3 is CASSRTGGREQYF. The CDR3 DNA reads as TGTGCCAGCAGCCGGACAGGGGGCCGGGAGCAGTACTTC.

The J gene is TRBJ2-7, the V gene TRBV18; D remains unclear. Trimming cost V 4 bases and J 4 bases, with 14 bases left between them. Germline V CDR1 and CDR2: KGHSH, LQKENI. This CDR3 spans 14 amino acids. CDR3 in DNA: TGTGCCAGCTCACAGGGATTTCCCATTTACGAGCAGTACTTC. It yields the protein CASSQGFPIYEQYF.